This T cell receptor beta chain is from a study of shared clonotypes between healthy human individuals (dated by TCRdb to the early 2020s). The study in broad terms: The cohort included three men and a couple of women between 18 and 49 years of age. To increase sequencing depth and limit assay-specific biases, different laboratories used diverse techniques to prepare libraries and sequence TCR repertoires. Per donor, leukapheresis produced somewhere between about 0.8 and 9 billion PBMCs. For each donor, three plates each were used for CD4 naive and CD4 memory, two plates were used for CD8 naive, and one plate was used for CD8 memory. The study deeply sequenced blood TCR repertoires of five healthy adults to estimate repertoire size and the extent of clonotype sharing between individuals. Study-wide conclusions, independent of this receptor: Naive subsets generally had larger estimated clonotype richness than memory subsets did. Higher generation probabilities were observed for clonotypes shared by all four sorted-subset donors than for non-shared clonotypes. Rarefaction of sorted-subset datasets indicated incomplete sequencing despite the large sequencing depth. Sampling was restricted to blood, and TCR repertoires in tissue are likely to differ from TCR repertoires in blood. When a few donors were compared, the shared fraction of clonotypes was roughly 5% for naive CD4, less than 4% for naive CD8, 2% to 2.5% for memory CD4, and approximately 0.4% for memory CD8. Based on pairwise subsampling, the degree of clonotype sharing among donors was expected to be affected by sequencing depth. The genetic and exposure-history diversity represented was limited by the small number of donors.

From its cysteine to its phenylalanine, the CDR3 spans 9 amino acids. The entry retains the CDR3 DNA only, 27 bases that are in frame from base 1. V is cut by 5 bases and J by 7 bases, and the space between the germline ends is 0 bases. CDR1 SEHNR and CDR2 FQNEAQ were looked up in the germline V gene (reference sequence). About this clone: This receptor's antigen is unknown. Within one base of it there is no much larger clone, and no base qualities were kept.

TCR CDR3 regions were amplified from genomic DNA by multiplex PCR using the deep immunoSEQ assay. Extracted genomic DNA from each cell subset was distributed evenly across all wells of several immunoSEQ 96-well plates, and each plate was treated as a replicate. Each replicate PCR for sorted subsets received about 180 ng genomic DNA, equal to tens of thousands of T cell genomes. The purified libraries were quantified using a Qubit 3.0 fluorometer, sized with a Bioanalyzer 2100, and then quantified again using the KAPA Library Quantification kit. Every immunoSEQ 96-well plate was sequenced on a dedicated single-read 150-cycle Illumina NextSeq 550 flow cell. The paper's processing steps were these. Because the immunoSEQ output included only junctional sequences and no quality scores, the filtering could not be the same as the filtering used for full-length reads. Sequences were annotated with PyIR, a Python wrapper for IgBLAST v1.9, and V/J genes and CDR3 were assigned using IMGT germline references. Any read was removed if the V/J assignment was weak (E-value above 1e-6), the CDR3 was missing, or the read contained stop codons, out-of-frame junctions, or ambiguous translated residues. V3J clonotypes were defined as sequences sharing an identical inferred V gene, J gene, and CDR3 amino acid sequence. Percentage overlap between repertoires was computed as shared unique clonotypes divided by the size of the smaller repertoire. Repertoire richness was assessed with RTK rarefaction, the Chao1 estimator, and Recon v2.1 estimates of unobserved clonotypes. Generation probabilities for all TCRbeta clonotypes obtained by the gDNA method from a handful of donors were computed using OLGA. The table comes from immuneACCESS by way of TCRdb, which keeps in-frame sequences with V and J called. Part of the clones is missing from these tables; in studies checked, under half for an unresolved V gene and the rest for unknown reasons. For V, J and clone size, that table is used; D and trimming come from the DNA. Here the sample has hundreds of thousands of clones; roughly 73% occur a single time. The ten largest clones take up roughly 1.9% of the sample.

Healthy HIV-negative adults with no recently reported acute infections or vaccinations were included as donors. Every donor was a Caucasian adult living in Nashville, Tennessee, USA. CD4+ T cells were enriched by magnetic negative selection; naive cells were then positively selected on CD45RA, and the negative fraction formed the memory subset. Blood was collected by leukapheresis, and PBMCs were isolated by Ficoll-Histopaque density gradient centrifugation and then cryopreserved in liquid nitrogen vapor phase. Purity and quantity of every magnetically sorted T cell population were checked by analytical flow cytometry. Genomic DNA was isolated from each sorted fraction and quantified by UV absorbance on a Nanodrop 2000c.

This sequence was found in a woman between 25 and 40 years old in good health. The material sequenced was memory CD4+ T cells sorted from blood. The cell subset or site label corresponds to: CD45RA-negative fraction. The chain employs TRBV7-9 and TRBJ2-1; the D gene is not confidently resolved. The CDR3 reads CASSNEQFF. The DNA sequence is given as TGTGCCAGCAGCAATGAGCAGTTCTTC.